The present TCR beta chain was sequenced within a study of T cells in Graves' hyperthyroidism and ophthalmopathy. Findings and limits, study-wide: Ophthalmopathy onset followed model prediction by a median roughly six months.

Hyperthyroidism was newly diagnosed in patients aged 18 to 65 (duration under 2 months). Every diagnosis used clinical symptoms, serum thyroxine and TRAb, thyroid ultrasound and orbital computed tomography. CDR1 and CDR2 from the germline V gene are SSHAT and FNYEAQ (reference sequence). The CDR3 sequence is 13 residues long. RNA transcripts were the template for amplifying TCR beta CDR3 regions. First-round RT-PCR targeting the TCR CDR3 was performed with the HTBI primer set. TCRdb independently ran MiXCR on the multiplex PCR reads; one entry per CDR3 protein. The table has over 150,000 distinct CDR3 sequences, approximately 15% seen once. With respect to this clonotype: Its cognate antigen is unknown. The germline gene is not matched at one end of the junction; a read error may be the cause.

The rearrangement links TRBV7-7 to TRBJ2-7, with D unresolved. The source is a woman aged 45 to 65 with Graves' hyperthyroidism. The sequenced material came from blood. The CDR3 bases are TGTGCTAGCAGCTTAGGTTCGTCCCACGAGCAGTACTTC. Encoded protein: CASSLGSSHEQYF.